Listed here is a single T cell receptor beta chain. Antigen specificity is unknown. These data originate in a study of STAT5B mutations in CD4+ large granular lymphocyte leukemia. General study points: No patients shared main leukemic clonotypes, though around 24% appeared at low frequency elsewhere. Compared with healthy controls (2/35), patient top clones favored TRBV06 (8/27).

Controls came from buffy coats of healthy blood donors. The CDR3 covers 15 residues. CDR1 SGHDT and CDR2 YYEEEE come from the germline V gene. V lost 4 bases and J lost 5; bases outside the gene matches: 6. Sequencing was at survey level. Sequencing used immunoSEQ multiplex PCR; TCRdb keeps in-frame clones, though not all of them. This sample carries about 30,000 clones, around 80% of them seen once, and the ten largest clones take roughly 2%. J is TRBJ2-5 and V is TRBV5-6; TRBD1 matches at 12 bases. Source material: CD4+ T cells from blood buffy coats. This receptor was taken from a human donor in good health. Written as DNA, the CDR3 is TGTGCCAGCAGCAGGGGACAGGGGGCAGGGGAGACCCAGTACTTC. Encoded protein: CASSRGQGAGETQYF.